The entry that follows covers one T cell receptor (beta chain) sequence. The antigen is unknown. The data are from a study of cytomegalovirus exposure and HLA in healthy donors. The V segment lost 5 bases and the J segment 3 bases; nucleotides outside the gene matches: 10. The CDR3 length is 15 residues. From germline, CDR1 is SGHRS and CDR2 YFSETQ. Study results and caveats: HLA alleles were associated with 15,000 to 20,000 TCR beta sequences in a later analysis at 0.05 false discovery rate. In terms of immune exposure information, only CMV serostatus was available.

A multiplex PCR was run with 60 Vbeta primers and 13 Jbeta primers. Repertoires were generated with immunoSEQ multiplex PCR, while TCRdb's copy carries only in-frame clones and drops some. This sample has approximately 300,000 clones, with just under 85% found just once. The sequence was obtained from a woman in her 40s in good health and CMV-seropositive. The V call is TRBV5-1, the J call TRBJ1-1; TRBD1 matches at 7 bases. Sample: PBMCs. The CDR3 loop reads CASRPPGQSHTEAFF. The CDR3 region has the DNA TGCGCCAGCAGGCCTCCGGGACAGAGCCACACTGAAGCTTTCTTT.